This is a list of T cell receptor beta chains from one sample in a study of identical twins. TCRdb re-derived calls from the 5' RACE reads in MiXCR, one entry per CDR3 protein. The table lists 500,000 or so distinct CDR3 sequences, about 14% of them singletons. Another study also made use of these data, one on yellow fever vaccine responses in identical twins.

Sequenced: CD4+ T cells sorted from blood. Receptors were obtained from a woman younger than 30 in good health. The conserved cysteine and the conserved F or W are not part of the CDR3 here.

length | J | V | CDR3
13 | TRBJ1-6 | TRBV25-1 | ASSELDRDNSPLH
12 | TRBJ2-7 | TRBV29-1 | SADTGPSSYEQY
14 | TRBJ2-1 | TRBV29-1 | SVSDPWRGVGNEQF
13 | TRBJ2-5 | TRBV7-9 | ASSLATGPQETQY
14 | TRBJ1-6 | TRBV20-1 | SARAGTDSYNSPLH
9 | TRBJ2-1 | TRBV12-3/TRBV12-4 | ASSELNEQF
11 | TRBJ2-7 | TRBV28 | ATRTGGSPEQY
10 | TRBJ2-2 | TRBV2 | ASREQAGELF
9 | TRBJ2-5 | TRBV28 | ASSGAETQY
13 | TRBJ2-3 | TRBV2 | ASSAGTLSTDTQY
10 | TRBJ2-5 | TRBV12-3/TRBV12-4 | ASSLTTGTKY
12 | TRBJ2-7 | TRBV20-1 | SAREPGQGFEQY
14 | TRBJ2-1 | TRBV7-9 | ASSLDLRRRVDEQF
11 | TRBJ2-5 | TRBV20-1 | SAPLTGQETQY
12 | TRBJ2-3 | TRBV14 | ASSQVPGLNTQY
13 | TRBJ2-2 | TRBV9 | ASSQGMTNTGELF
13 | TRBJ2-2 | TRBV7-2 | ASSRRTGNTGELF
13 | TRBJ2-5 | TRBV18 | ASSPLDRGQQTQY
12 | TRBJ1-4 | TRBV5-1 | ASARATTNEKLF
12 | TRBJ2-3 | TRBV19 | ASSMEQSTDTQY
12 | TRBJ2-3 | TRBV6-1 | ASSRLAIGDTQY
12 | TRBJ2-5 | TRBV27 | ASSFQGLKETQY
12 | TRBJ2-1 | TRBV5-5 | ASSYSSSYNEQF
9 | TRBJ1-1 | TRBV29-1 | SASGQREAF
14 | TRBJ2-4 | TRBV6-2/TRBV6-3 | ASSWDREKAKNIQY
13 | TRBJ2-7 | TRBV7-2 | ASSFGTSGFYEQY
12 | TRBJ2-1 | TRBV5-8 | ASTTGTGFFEQF
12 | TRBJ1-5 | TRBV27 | ASSLSSPTQPQH
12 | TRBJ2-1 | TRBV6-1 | ASSGRSPGPKQF
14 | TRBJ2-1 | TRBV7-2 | ASTIQAAGVYNEQF
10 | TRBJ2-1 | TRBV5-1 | ASSLFYNEQF
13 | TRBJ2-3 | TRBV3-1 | ASSQRPQGVDTQY
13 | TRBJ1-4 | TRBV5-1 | ASSLGTVKNEKLF
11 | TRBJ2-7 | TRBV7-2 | ASSPSGNGEQY
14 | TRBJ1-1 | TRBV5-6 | ASSLVSGGWYTEAF
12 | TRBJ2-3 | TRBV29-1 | SVLDGGVADTQY
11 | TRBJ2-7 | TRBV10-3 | AISKQGDYEQY
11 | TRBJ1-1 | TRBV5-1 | ASSGTGGTEAF
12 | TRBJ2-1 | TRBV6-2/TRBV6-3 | ASTNQAMDNEQF
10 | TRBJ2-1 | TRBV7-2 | ASSLGLAGPF
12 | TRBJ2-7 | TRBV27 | ASSDRTGSNEQY
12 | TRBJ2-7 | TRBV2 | ASSAQGPSYEQY
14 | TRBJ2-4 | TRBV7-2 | ASSLVSGRARNIQY
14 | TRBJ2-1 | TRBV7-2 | ASSLVSGHRYNEQF
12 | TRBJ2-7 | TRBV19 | ASKGRSNPGEQY
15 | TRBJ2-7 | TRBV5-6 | ASIGGQGNRGLYEQY
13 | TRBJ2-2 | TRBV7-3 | ASKAGGPNTGELF
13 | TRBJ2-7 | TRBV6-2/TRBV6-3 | ASRTVAGAIYEQY